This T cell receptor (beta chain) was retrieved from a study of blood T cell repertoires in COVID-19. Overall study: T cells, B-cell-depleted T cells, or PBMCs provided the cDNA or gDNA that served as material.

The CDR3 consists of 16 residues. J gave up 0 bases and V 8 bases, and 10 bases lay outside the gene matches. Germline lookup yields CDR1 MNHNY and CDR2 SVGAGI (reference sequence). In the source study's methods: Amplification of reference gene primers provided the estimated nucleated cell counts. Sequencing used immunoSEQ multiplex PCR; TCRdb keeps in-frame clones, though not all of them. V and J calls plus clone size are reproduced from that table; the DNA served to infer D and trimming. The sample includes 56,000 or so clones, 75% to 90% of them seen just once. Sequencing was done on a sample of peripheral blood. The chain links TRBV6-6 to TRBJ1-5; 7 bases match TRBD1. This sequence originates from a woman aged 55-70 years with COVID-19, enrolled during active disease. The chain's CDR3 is CASRDSNNYSNQPQHF. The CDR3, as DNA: TGTGCCAGCCGGGACAGCAATAATTATAGCAATCAGCCCCAGCATTTT.